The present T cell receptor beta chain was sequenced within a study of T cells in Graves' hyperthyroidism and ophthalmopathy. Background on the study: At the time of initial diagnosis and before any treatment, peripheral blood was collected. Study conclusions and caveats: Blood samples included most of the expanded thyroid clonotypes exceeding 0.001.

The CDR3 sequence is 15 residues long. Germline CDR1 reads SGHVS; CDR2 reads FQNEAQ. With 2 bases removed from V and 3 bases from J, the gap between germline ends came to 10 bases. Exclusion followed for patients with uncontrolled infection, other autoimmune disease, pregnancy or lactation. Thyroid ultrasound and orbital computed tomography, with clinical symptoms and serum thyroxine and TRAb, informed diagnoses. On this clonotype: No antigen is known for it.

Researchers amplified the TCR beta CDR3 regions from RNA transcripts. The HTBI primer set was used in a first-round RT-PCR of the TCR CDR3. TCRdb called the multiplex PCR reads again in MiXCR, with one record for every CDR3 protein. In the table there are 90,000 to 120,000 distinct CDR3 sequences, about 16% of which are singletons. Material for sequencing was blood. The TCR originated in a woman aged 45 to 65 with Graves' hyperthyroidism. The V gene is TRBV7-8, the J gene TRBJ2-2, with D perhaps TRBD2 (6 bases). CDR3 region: CASSLTSTDTGELFF. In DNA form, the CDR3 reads TGTGCCAGCAGCTTAACTAGCACGGACACCGGGGAGCTGTTTTTT.